Presented here are 26 T cell receptor beta chains from one specimen sequenced in a study of T cell responses to AZD1222 COVID-19 vaccine. The table came from immunoSEQ multiplex PCR; TCRdb's copy has only in-frame clones and leaves some out. The sample gives some 140,000 clones, under 95% of which show up once; around 2.7% is in the top ten. The material was peripheral blood, obtained on day 0 of AZD1222 vaccination. These receptors came from an adult in good health.

V is TRBV11-2 and J is TRBJ1-1, with D possibly matching TRBD1 (6 bases). From germline, CDR1 is SGHAT and CDR2 FQNNGV. V was cut by 5 bases and J by 1 base, with 17 bases left in between. This CDR3 contains 16 residues. The CDR3: CASSATGSGRNTEAFF. The CDR3 DNA follows: TGTGCCAGCAGCGCCACAGGGAGTGGGAGGAACACTGAAGCTTTCTTT.

This clone has only a few counts. V usage is TRBV5-4 and J usage is TRBJ2-1; D remains unclear. Between the trimmed V and J ends, which lost 0 bases and 0 bases, there was a span of 7 bases. Germline assignment: CDR1 SGHNT and CDR2 YYREEE (reference sequence). CDR3 length: 15 amino acids. This chain's CDR3 is CASSLGGNSYNEQFF. CDR3 DNA: TGTGCCAGCAGCTTGGGCGGCAACTCCTACAATGAGCAGTTCTTC.

The chain carries TRBV30 and TRBJ2-3; no clear D gene. The CDR3 totals 13 residues. V lost 1 base to trimming and J lost 2 bases, with 7 bases between them. Germline assignment: CDR1 GTSNPN and CDR2 SVGIG (reference sequence). The chain's CDR3 is CAWSAVSTDTQYF. The CDR3 bases are TGTGCCTGGAGTGCGGTCTCCACAGATACGCAGTATTTT.

The chain links TRBV28 to TRBJ1-2, with D tentatively TRBD1 (6 bases). The V and J ends lost 5 bases and 4 bases respectively, with 23 bases between them. Germline V gene data show CDR1 as MDHEN and CDR2 as SYDVKM. The CDR3 is 17 residues long. Here the CDR3 DNA reads TGTGCCAGCAGTCCGATACAGGGCGGATTGCCAAGCTATGGCTACACCTTC. This encodes CASSPIQGGLPSYGYTF.

The chain recombines TRBV6-4 with TRBJ2-2, with 7 bases lining up with TRBD1. Trimming removed 7 bases from V and 7 bases from J; junction bases left unmatched: 6. Germline assignment: CDR1 MRHNA and CDR2 SNTAGT. This CDR3 comprises 13 residues. The DNA of the CDR3 is TGTGCCAGCAAGCAGGGGGTAGGCGGGGAGCTGTTTTTT. Its translation: CASKQGVGGELFF.

The V call is TRBV5-4, the J call TRBJ1-5; D is ambiguous. This CDR3 has 16 residues. Between the trimmed V and J ends, which lost 4 bases and 4 bases, there was a span of 18 bases. Germline values: CDR1 SGHNT, CDR2 YYREEE (reference sequence). The CDR3 is CASSPVGSFGNQPQHF. The CDR3 bases are TGTGCCAGCAGCCCCGTAGGGTCCTTCGGTAATCAGCCCCAGCATTTT.

This chain connects TRBV27 to TRBJ2-7; D ambiguous. V gave up 4 bases and J gave up 1 base, with 2 bases separating them. CDR1 and CDR2 (germline): MNHEY, SMNVEV (reference sequence). This CDR3 comprises 11 residues. The CDR3 DNA reads TGTGCCAGCAGTTCGTCCTACGAGCAGTACTTC. Translating gives CASSSSYEQYF.

The chain carries TRBV20-1 and TRBJ2-1, with no clear D. This CDR3 is built from 11 residues. Germline loops: CDR1 DFQATT, CDR2 SNEGSKA (reference sequence). The V end lost 5 bases, the J end lost 4 bases, and 6 bases lay between the germline ends. The CDR3 reads CSARSYNEQFF. CDR3 nucleotides: TGCAGTGCTCGATCGTACAATGAGCAGTTCTTC.

This CDR3 reads CASSLHGGGQPQHF. The CDR3 region has the DNA TGTGCCAGCAGCTTGCACGGAGGCGGTCAGCCCCAGCATTTT. The V gene is TRBV5-6, the J gene TRBJ1-5, with unresolved D. Trimming cost V 1 base and J 6 bases, with 11 bases left between them. CDR1 is SGHDT, CDR2 YYEEEE, per germline. The CDR3 spans 14 residues.

This chain links TRBV20-1 with TRBJ1-1; D perhaps matches TRBD1 (5 bases). Looked up from germline, CDR1 is DFQATT and CDR2 is SNEGSKA (reference sequence). V was pared by 8 bases and J by 7 bases, with 14 bases between. The CDR3 consists of 11 residues. CDR3 DNA sequence: TGCAGTCAAGCAGGGACTGGTGAAGCTTTCTTT. Its translation is CSQAGTGEAFF.

This clone was seen a handful of times. This chain uses TRBV16 with TRBJ1-1; TRBD1 might be the D (6 bases). Germline V lookup: CDR1 KGHSY, CDR2 FQNENV. The CDR3 consists of 13 residues. Trimming removed 4 bases at V and 9 bases at J, with 15 bases between. The DNA for the CDR3 is TGTGCCAGCAGCCTTCCGGGACACCCTAAAGCTTTCTTT. This codes for CASSLPGHPKAFF.

The V gene is TRBV29-1, the J gene TRBJ1-6, with 9 bases aligning to TRBD1. V lost 4 bases to trimming and J lost 6 bases; unmatched junction nucleotides: 1. Germline CDR1 is SQVTM and CDR2 is ANQGSEA. This CDR3 region has 13 residues. The DNA for the CDR3 is TGCAGCGTTGGGACAGGGGCTAATTCACCCCTCCACTTT. Protein sequence: CSVGTGANSPLHF.

In its sample, this clone was seen once. The rearrangement uses TRBV9 and TRBJ2-1; 7 nucleotides align to TRBD2. The V segment lost 2 bases and the J segment 4 bases; nucleotides outside the gene matches: 6. The CDR3 is made up of 15 amino acids. Germline values: CDR1 SGDLS, CDR2 YYNGEE. The CDR3, as DNA: TGTGCCAGCAGCGTCGGTCTAGCGGAATACAATGAGCAGTTCTTC. Its protein product is CASSVGLAEYNEQFF.

The V and J genes are TRBV24-1 and TRBJ2-7; no clear D. The CDR3 has 13 amino acids. The germline CDR1 and CDR2 sequences are KGHDR and SFDVKD. Trimming removed 4 bases at V and 3 bases at J, with 9 bases between. This CDR3 reads CATSDPSSYEQYF. The CDR3 DNA follows: TGTGCCACCAGTGACCCAAGTAGCTACGAGCAGTACTTC.

V gene TRBV27 combines with J gene TRBJ1-3; D gene unclear. The germline V and J ends were trimmed by 3 bases and 0 bases, with 3 bases remaining between them. This CDR3 has 13 residues. Per the germline V gene, CDR1 is MNHEY and CDR2 is SMNVEV (reference sequence). CDR3 nucleotides: TGTGCCAGCAGTTTCTCCTCTGGAAACACCATATATTTT. It specifies CASSFSSGNTIYF.

This chain connects TRBV27 to TRBJ2-7; no definite D call. The CDR3 sequence is 16 residues long. Trimming stripped 6 bases from V and 3 bases from J, with 21 bases between. Looked up from germline, CDR1 is MNHEY and CDR2 is SMNVEV (reference sequence). The CDR3 region has the DNA TGTGCCAGCAGCAGGCTAGTCACGTTATCGCTCTACGAGCAGTACTTC. Translation: CASSRLVTLSLYEQYF.

V and J are TRBV6-6 and TRBJ2-2, with D maybe TRBD2 (6 bases). From germline, CDR1 is MNHNY and CDR2 SVGAGI (reference sequence). V was trimmed by 4 bases and J by 8 bases, leaving 14 bases between them. This CDR3 region has 14 residues. The chain's CDR3 is CASSSGFGGGELFF. In nucleotides, the CDR3 is TGTGCCAGCAGTTCTGGGTTCGGGGGTGGGGAGCTGTTTTTT.

This chain uses TRBV24-1 with TRBJ2-1; D possibly matches TRBD1 or TRBD2 (5 bases each). The V end was cut by 12 bases, the J end by 2 bases, with 13 bases between. CDR1 and CDR2 from the germline V gene are KGHDR and SFDVKD. The CDR3 has 13 amino acids. CDR3 sequence reads: CAAYRDPYNEQFF. In nucleotides, the CDR3 is TGTGCCGCCTACCGGGACCCCTACAATGAGCAGTTCTTC.

The chain links TRBV5-4 to TRBJ2-1; TRBD2 aligns across 8 bases. The CDR3 consists of 15 residues. With 0 bases clipped from V and 2 bases from J, the junction kept 1 base outside the gene matches. CDR1 is SGHNT and CDR2 is YYREEE in the germline V gene (reference sequence). CDR3 loop: CASSLDGGAYNEQFF. CDR3 in DNA: TGTGCCAGCAGCTTGGACGGGGGGGCCTACAATGAGCAGTTCTTC.

This clone appeared a few times. The chain recombines TRBV6-2 or TRBV6-3 with TRBJ2-1, with 10 bases lining up with TRBD2. Per germline, CDR1 MNHEY and CDR2 SVGEGT. V was pared by 6 bases and J by 6 bases, with 5 bases of the junction left unmatched. The CDR3 has 14 residues. CDR3 region: CASSLGLAFNEQFF. In nucleotides, the CDR3 is TGTGCCAGCAGCTTGGGACTAGCGTTCAATGAGCAGTTCTTC.

The chain uses TRBV4-3 and TRBJ2-5, with D possibly called TRBD1 or TRBD2 (5 bases each). Germline V gene data show CDR1 as LGHNA and CDR2 as YSLEER. CDR3 length equals 18 residues. Trimming pared 4 bases from V and 7 bases from J, leaving 28 bases between. CDR3 region: CASSPSQRTGTPTGTQYF. For the CDR3, the DNA is TGCGCCAGCAGCCCGAGTCAGAGAACCGGGACCCCGACGGGGACCCAGTACTTC.

A single count supports this clone. CDR3 sequence: CASSQAGQGSSGANVLTF. In nucleotides, the CDR3 is TGTGCCAGCAGCCAAGCGGGACAAGGAAGCTCTGGGGCCAACGTCCTGACTTTC. V gene TRBV4-2 combines with J gene TRBJ2-6; D possibly corresponds to TRBD1 (6 bases). Germline lookup yields CDR1 LGHNA and CDR2 YNFKEQ. The CDR3 contains 18 residues. The germline V and J ends were trimmed by 1 base and 0 bases, with 13 bases remaining between them.

This chain connects TRBV15 to TRBJ1-6, with D perhaps matching TRBD1 (5 bases). The V gene lost 8 bases and the J gene lost 9 bases, with 14 bases spanning the gap. This CDR3 has 13 amino acids. Germline V CDR1 and CDR2: LNHNV, YYDKDF (reference sequence). The CDR3 DNA reads as TGTGCCACCTCGAGGGACTGGGGTTCACCCCTCCACTTT. Translation gives CATSRDWGSPLHF.

The J gene is TRBJ2-7, the V gene TRBV10-3, with D unresolved. Germline V gene lookup returns CDR1 ENHRY and CDR2 SYGVKD. V was shortened by 6 bases and J by 0 bases, with 12 bases between the two germline ends. This CDR3 contains 14 residues. CDR3 nucleotide sequence: TGTGCCATCAGCGGACGGGTACCCTCCTACGAGCAGTACTTC. This gives the protein CAISGRVPSYEQYF.

The chain combines TRBV12-5 with TRBJ1-1; D perhaps matches TRBD1 (5 bases). The CDR3 extends over 12 amino acids. CDR1 is LGHNT and CDR2 is FRNRAP in the germline V gene. V was pared by 7 bases and J by 11 bases, with 17 bases between. The CDR3 DNA reads TGTGCTAGTGATTTCGGGGCCGCGGGGGCTTTCTTT. This sequence encodes CASDFGAAGAFF.

Remarks on this clone: One junction end disagrees with the germline gene, perhaps due to a read error. DNA for the CDR3: TGCGCCAGCAGCTTGAACCGGGACAGGTTCCTTTTC. It is translated as CASSLNRDRFLF. The genes are TRBV5-1 and TRBJ1-2; 8 bases fit TRBD1. This CDR3 is 12 amino acids long. Germline V gives CDR1 SGHRS, CDR2 YFSETQ.